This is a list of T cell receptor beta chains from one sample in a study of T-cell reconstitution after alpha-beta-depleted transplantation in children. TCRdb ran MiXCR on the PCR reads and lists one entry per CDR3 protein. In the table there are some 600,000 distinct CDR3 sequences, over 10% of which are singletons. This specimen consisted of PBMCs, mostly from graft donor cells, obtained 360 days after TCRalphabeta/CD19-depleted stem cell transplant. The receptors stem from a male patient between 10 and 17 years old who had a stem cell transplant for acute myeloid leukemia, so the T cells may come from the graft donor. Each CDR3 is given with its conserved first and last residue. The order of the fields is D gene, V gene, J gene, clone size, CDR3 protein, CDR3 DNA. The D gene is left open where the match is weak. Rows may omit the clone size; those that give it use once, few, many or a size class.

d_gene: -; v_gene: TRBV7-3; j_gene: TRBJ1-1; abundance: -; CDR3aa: CASSTTAYTEAFF; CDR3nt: TGTGCCAGCAGCACAACAGCTTACACTGAAGCTTTCTTT
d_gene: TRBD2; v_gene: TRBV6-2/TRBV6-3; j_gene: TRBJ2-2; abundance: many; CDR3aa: CASSSGTSTTGELFF; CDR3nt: TGTGCCAGCAGCTCCGGGACTAGTACCACCGGGGAGCTGTTTTTT
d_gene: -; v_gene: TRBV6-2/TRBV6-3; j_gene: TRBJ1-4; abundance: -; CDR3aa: CASTSAAGNEKLFF; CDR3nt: TGTGCCAGCACATCCGCGGCAGGGAATGAAAAACTGTTTTTT
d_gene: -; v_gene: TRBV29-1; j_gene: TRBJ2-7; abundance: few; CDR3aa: CSVQGPYEQYF; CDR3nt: TGCAGCGTGCAAGGGCCCTACGAGCAGTACTTC
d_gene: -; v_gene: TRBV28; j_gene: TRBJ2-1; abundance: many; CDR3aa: CASSLIPAGQFF; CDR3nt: TGTGCCAGCAGTTTAATACCCGCTGGGCAGTTCTTC
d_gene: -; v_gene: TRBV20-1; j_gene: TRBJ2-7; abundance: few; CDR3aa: CSALAAYEQYF; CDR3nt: TGCAGTGCCTTAGCGGCCTACGAGCAGTACTTC
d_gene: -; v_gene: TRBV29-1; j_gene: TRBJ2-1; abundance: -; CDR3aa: CSVEIRWGRHYNEQFF; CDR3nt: TGCAGCGTTGAAATACGGTGGGGGCGTCACTACAATGAGCAGTTCTTC
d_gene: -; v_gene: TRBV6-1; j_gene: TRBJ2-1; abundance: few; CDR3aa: CASSPRPVNEQFF; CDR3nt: TGTGCCAGCAGTCCCAGGCCGGTAAATGAGCAGTTCTTC
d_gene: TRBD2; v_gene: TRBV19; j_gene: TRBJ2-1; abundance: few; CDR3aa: CASVRTSGYNEQFF; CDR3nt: TGTGCCAGCGTCCGGACTAGCGGGTATAATGAGCAGTTCTTC
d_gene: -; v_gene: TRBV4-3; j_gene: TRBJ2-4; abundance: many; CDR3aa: CASSQEFGGSRQLAKNIQYF; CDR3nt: TGCGCCAGCAGCCAAGAGTTTGGCGGTAGCCGACAACTAGCCAAAAACATTCAGTACTTC
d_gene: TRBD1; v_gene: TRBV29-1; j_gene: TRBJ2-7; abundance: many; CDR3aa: CSVRQGIFYEQYF; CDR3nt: TGCAGCGTAAGACAGGGAATTTTCTATGAGCAGTACTTC
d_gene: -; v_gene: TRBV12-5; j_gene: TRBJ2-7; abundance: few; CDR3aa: CASGLKQTFSYEQYF; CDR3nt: TGTGCTAGTGGTTTGAAACAGACCTTCTCCTACGAGCAGTACTTC
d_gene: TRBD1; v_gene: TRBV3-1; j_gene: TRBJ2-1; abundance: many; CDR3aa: CASSHPGGAYNEQFF; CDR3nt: TGTGCCAGCAGCCACCCAGGGGGCGCCTACAATGAGCAGTTCTTC
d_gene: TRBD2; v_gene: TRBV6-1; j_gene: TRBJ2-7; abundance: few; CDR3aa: CASRRLAALEAYEQYF; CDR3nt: TGTGCCAGCAGAAGACTAGCGGCTCTAGAAGCCTACGAGCAGTACTTC
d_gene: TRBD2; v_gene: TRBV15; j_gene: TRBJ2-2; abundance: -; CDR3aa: CATSRVPGTSIGELFF; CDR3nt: TGTGCCACCAGCAGAGTCCCCGGGACTAGTATCGGGGAGCTGTTTTTT
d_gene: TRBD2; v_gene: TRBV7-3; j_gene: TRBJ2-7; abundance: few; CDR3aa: CASSSRGGLSYEQYF; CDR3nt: TGTGCCAGCAGCTCCCGCGGGGGACTATCCTACGAGCAGTACTTC
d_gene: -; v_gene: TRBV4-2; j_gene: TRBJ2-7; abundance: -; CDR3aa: CASSRDSPREAYEQYF; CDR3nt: TGTGCCAGCAGCAGGGACTCCCCACGTGAGGCCTACGAGCAGTACTTC
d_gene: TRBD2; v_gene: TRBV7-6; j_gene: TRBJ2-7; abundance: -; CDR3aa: CASSPGPGGYEQYF; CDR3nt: TGTGCCAGCAGCCCGGGACCGGGGGGCTACGAGCAGTACTTC
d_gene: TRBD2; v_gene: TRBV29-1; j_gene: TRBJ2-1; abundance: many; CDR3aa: CSVDRTAGGPYEQFF; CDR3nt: TGCAGCGTTGACCGCACAGCGGGAGGGCCTTATGAGCAGTTCTTC
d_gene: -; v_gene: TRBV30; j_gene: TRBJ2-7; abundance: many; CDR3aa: CAWSTAYEQYF; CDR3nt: TGTGCCTGGAGTACCGCCTACGAGCAGTACTTC
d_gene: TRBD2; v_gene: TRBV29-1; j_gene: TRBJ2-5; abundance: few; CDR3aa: CNALGLAEETQYF; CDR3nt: TGCAACGCCTTGGGACTAGCGGAGGAGACCCAGTACTTC
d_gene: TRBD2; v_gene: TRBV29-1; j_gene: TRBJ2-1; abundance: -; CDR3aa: CSVGWEGLPIEQFF; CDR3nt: TGCAGCGTTGGCTGGGAGGGACTTCCGATTGAGCAGTTCTTC
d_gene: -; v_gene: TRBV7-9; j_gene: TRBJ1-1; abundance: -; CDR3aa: CASSIGRGVHNEAFF; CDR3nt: TGTGCCAGCAGCATAGGCCGGGGCGTTCACAATGAAGCTTTCTTT
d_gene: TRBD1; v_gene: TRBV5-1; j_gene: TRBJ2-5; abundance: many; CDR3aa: CASRSEGTTGGRGTQYF; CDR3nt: TGCGCCAGCAGGTCCGAAGGGACAACAGGGGGTAGGGGGACCCAGTACTTC
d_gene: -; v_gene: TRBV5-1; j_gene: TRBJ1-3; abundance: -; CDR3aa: CASSLYQGGNTIYF; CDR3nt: TGCGCCAGCAGCTTGTATCAGGGGGGAAACACCATATATTTT
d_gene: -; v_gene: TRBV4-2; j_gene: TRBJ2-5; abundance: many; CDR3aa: CASSQDQAGEETQYF; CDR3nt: TGTGCCAGCAGCCAAGATCAGGCGGGTGAAGAGACCCAGTACTTC
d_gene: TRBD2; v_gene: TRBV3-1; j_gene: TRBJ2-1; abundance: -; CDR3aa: CASSLYSGISYNEQFF; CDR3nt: TGTGCCAGCAGCCTCTATAGCGGGATCTCCTACAATGAGCAGTTCTTC
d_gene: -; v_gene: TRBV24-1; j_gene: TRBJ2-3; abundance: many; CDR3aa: CATSDNGPGADTQYF; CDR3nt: TGTGCCACCAGTGATAACGGGCCTGGGGCAGATACGCAGTATTTT
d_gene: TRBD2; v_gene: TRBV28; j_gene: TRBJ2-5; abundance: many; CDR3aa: CASSILAGGRQETQYF; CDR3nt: TGTGCCAGCAGTATACTAGCGGGAGGGCGGCAAGAGACCCAGTACTTC
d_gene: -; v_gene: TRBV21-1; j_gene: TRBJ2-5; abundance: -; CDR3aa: CASSNGSGSSGRRWETQYF; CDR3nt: TGTGCCAGCAGCAACGGTTCGGGCTCTAGCGGGAGAAGGTGGGAGACCCAGTACTTC
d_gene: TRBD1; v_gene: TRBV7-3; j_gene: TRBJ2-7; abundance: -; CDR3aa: CASSPRQGSTYEQYF; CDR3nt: TGTGCCAGCAGCCCGAGACAGGGGTCCACCTACGAGCAGTACTTC
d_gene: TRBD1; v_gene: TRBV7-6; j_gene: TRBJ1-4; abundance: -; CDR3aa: CASSFKTPGQSNEKLFF; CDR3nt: TGTGCCAGCAGCTTTAAAACCCCGGGACAGAGTAATGAAAAACTGTTTTTT
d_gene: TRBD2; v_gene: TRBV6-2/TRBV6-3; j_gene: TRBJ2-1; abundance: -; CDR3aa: CASRRELAGGNEQFF; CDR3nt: TGTGCCAGCCGACGAGAACTAGCGGGAGGAAATGAGCAGTTCTTC
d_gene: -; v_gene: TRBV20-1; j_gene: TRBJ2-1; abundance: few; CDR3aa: CSARVPDSFRTYNEQFF; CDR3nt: TGCAGTGCTAGAGTGCCCGATAGTTTTAGGACCTACAATGAGCAGTTCTTC
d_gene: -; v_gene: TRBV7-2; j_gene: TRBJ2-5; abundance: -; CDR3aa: CASSFRGAGRTYETQYF; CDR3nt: TGTGCCAGCAGCTTTCGCGGGGCTGGGAGAACGTATGAGACCCAGTACTTC
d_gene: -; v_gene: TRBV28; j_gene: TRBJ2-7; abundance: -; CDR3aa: CASSPGSRARRYEQYF; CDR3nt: TGTGCCAGCAGCCCCGGGTCGAGGGCGAGACGCTACGAGCAGTACTTC
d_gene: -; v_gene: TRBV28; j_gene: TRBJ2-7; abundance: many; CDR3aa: CASSLYYEQYF; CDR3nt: TGTGCCAGCAGTCTATACTACGAGCAGTACTTC
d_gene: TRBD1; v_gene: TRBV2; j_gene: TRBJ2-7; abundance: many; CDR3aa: CASRGTVVYEQYF; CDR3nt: TGTGCCAGCAGAGGGACAGTCGTTTACGAGCAGTACTTC
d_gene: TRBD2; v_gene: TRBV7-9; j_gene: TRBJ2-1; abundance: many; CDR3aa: CASSPGLAANEQFF; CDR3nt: TGTGCCAGCTCGCCGGGACTAGCGGCTAATGAGCAGTTCTTC
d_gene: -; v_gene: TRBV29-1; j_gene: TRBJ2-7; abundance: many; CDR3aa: CSAKTRGGNEQYF; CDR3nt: TGCAGCGCTAAAACCCGTGGGGGGAACGAGCAGTACTTC
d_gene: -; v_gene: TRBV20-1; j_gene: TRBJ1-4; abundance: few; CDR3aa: CSAPRDNWGEKLFF; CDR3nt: TGCAGTGCCCCCCGGGATAATTGGGGTGAAAAACTGTTTTTT
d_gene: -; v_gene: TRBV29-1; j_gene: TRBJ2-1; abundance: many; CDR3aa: CSVRFGSSSYNEQFF; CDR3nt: TGCAGCGTCCGTTTCGGGTCTAGCTCTTACAATGAGCAGTTCTTC
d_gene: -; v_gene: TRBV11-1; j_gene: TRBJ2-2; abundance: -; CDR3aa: CASSIKVAVPTGELFF; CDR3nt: TGTGCCAGCAGTATTAAAGTAGCGGTCCCAACCGGGGAGCTGTTTTTT
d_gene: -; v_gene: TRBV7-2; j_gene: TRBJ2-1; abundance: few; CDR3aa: CASSPQWGAYNEQFF; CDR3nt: TGTGCCAGCAGCCCCCAATGGGGTGCCTACAATGAGCAGTTCTTC
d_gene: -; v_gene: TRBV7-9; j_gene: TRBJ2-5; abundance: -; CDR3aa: CASSLTGTQETQYF; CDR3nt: TGTGCCAGCAGCTTAACGGGAACTCAAGAGACCCAGTACTTC
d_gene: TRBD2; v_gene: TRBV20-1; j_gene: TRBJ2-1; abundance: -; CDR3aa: CSAGGRTRVYEQFF; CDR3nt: TGCAGTGCTGGAGGAAGGACTAGAGTATATGAGCAGTTCTTC
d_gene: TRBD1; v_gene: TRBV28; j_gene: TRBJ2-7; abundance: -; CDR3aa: CASSYRGLKAYEQYF; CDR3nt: TGTGCCAGCAGTTACAGGGGATTGAAGGCCTACGAGCAGTACTTC
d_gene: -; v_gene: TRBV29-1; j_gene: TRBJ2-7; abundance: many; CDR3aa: CSVEGPSYEQYF; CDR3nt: TGCAGCGTTGAGGGCCCGTCCTACGAGCAGTACTTC